A selection of T cell receptor beta chains follows, all from one sample in a study of tumor-infiltrating lymphocytes in localized non-small cell lung cancer. Profiling relied on immunoSEQ multiplex PCR, and the TCRdb table lists in-frame clones only, not all of them. Found here are 20,000 to 25,000 clones, roughly 63% of them singletons; the top ten hold roughly 15%. The sequencing input was lung tumor tissue. These receptors all stem from a human donor with non-small cell lung cancer. Each CDR3 is given without its conserved first and last residue. Fields, in order: D gene, J gene, V gene, CDR3 protein. D genes are given only for firm matches.

-	TRBJ1-5	TRBV10-2	ASRLYSNQPQH
-	TRBJ1-5	TRBV7-9	ASSLATGNQPQH
-	TRBJ2-7	TRBV6-5	ASSDRISYEQY
TRBD2	TRBJ2-5	TRBV5-1	ASSPRVGITSGRSETQY
-	TRBJ2-7	TRBV11-2	ASSLKTEGDEQY
TRBD1	TRBJ2-7	TRBV30	AWSSDRGPYEQY
-	TRBJ2-3	TRBV2	ASSTIGTLLDTQY
TRBD1	TRBJ1-1	TRBV5-1	ASSPTGGMNTEAF
TRBD1	TRBJ2-1	TRBV7-6	ASRDPQGAGNEQF
-	TRBJ2-3	TRBV30	AWRWRGTDTQY
-	TRBJ1-2	TRBV7-3	ASVGDGYT
-	TRBJ2-2	TRBV10-3	AARIGSRELF
-	TRBJ2-6	TRBV30	AWTQGSGANVLT
-	TRBJ2-3	TRBV2	ASRFGDRISTDTQY
TRBD1	TRBJ1-1	TRBV10-3	AIRQGGTEAF
-	TRBJ2-7	TRBV5-1	ASREGGSFYEQY
-	TRBJ2-3	TRBV7-9	ASSLEDTRKDTQY
-	TRBJ1-4	TRBV7-6	ASSSLGGPNEKLF
-	TRBJ2-2	TRBV11-2	ASSLEPGELF
-	TRBJ1-5	TRBV6-5	ASSRGRLQPQH
-	TRBJ2-1	TRBV7-2	ASSFGMANEQF
TRBD2	TRBJ2-7	TRBV27	ASSLSTGGSSYEQY
-	TRBJ2-7	TRBV11-2	ASSQSFPSYEQY